These 18 T cell receptor beta chains share one sample of origin, sequenced in a study of T-cell memory formation after mild COVID-19. TCRdb fed the 5' RACE reads into MiXCR, producing one record per CDR3 protein. The data hold about 300,000 distinct CDR3 sequences, with approximately 19% observed a single time. Source material: PBMCs or a T cell subset sorted from them (not recorded which). The origin of the receptors is a man aged 18-30 years who had mild COVID-19 (a few samples of this study predate the infection). Cell type and time point are not known.

This CDR3 is CASTPGNTIYF. Written as DNA, the CDR3 is TGTGCCAGCACGCCTGGAAACACCATATATTTT. J is TRBJ1-3 and V is TRBV25-1; D remains ambiguous. Trimming removed 7 bases from V and 2 bases from J, with 3 bases in between. Germline lookup yields CDR1 MGHDK and CDR2 SYGVNS. The CDR3 has 11 residues. The full variable domain, in which reference TRBV25-1 and TRBJ1-3 provide the parts outside the CDR3, is EADIYQTPRYLVIGTGKKITLECSQTMGHDKMYWYQQDPGMELHLIHYSYGVNSTEKGDLSSESTVSRIRTEHFPLTLESARPSHTSQYLCASTPGNTIYFGEGSWLTVV.

The chain employs TRBV25-1 and TRBJ2-3; D may be TRBD1 (6 bases). Germline V gene sequence: CDR1 MGHDK, CDR2 SYGVNS. This CDR3 comprises 13 residues. The V gene lost 1 base and the J gene lost 7 bases, with 9 bases spanning the gap. The CDR3 reads CASSESGGHTQYF. CDR3 DNA: TGTGCCAGCAGTGAATCTGGGGGCCATACGCAGTATTTT.

The CDR3 reads CASSLDTPHGYTF. The DNA of the CDR3 is TGTGCCAGCAGCTTGGACACCCCCCATGGCTACACCTTC. This chain uses TRBV7-8 with TRBJ1-2, with a possible D match to TRBD1 (5 bases). Trimming stripped 3 bases from V and 6 bases from J, with 11 bases between. The CDR3 runs 13 residues. Germline CDR1 is SGHVS and CDR2 is FQNEAQ.

The chain recombines TRBV12-3 or TRBV12-4 with TRBJ2-2; no definite D call. This CDR3 contains 14 residues. The V end was cut by 6 bases, the J end by 4 bases, with 12 bases between. CDR3 sequence reads: CASSQEASTGELFF. As DNA, the CDR3 is TGTGCCAGCAGCCAAGAGGCCTCCACCGGGGAGCTGTTTTTT.

J is TRBJ2-7 and V is TRBV2, with no clear D. The CDR3 length is 12 residues. V shed 3 bases and J shed 3 bases, with 6 bases lying between them. Germline V gene data show CDR1 as SNHLY and CDR2 as FYNNEI. CDR3 protein: CASSDNSYEQYV. The DNA for the CDR3 is TGTGCCAGCAGTGACAACAGCTACGAGCAGTACGTC.

This clonotype was found a few times. V gene TRBV19 combines with J gene TRBJ1-1, with D perhaps TRBD1 (6 bases). This CDR3 comprises 15 residues. The ends were cut back, 3 bases at V and 4 bases at J, with 15 bases in the middle. CDR1 is LNHDA, CDR2 SQIVND, per germline (reference sequence). The CDR3, as DNA: TGTGCCAGTAGTATTGCAGGGGTGGTCACCACTGAAGCTTTCTTT. Residues: CASSIAGVVTTEAFF.

Ten or more counts support this clonotype. V is TRBV7-8 and J is TRBJ2-5; TRBD1 matches 8 bases. This CDR3 is built from 13 residues. Germline assignment: CDR1 SGHVS and CDR2 FQNEAQ. The J segment lost 6 bases and the V segment lost 3 bases, leaving 3 bases of the junction unmatched. The CDR3 is CASSFGQGKTQYF. In nucleotides, the CDR3 is TGTGCCAGCAGCTTTGGACAGGGAAAGACCCAGTACTTC.

This clonotype has only a few counts. J is TRBJ2-3 and V is TRBV5-1; perhaps TRBD2 as D (6 bases). V lost 10 bases to trimming and J lost 2 bases, with 14 bases between them. CDR1 and CDR2 (germline): SGHRS, YFSETQ. The CDR3 loop spans 13 amino acids. The CDR3 loop reads CAGRRGFTDTQYF. The CDR3 nucleotides are TGCGCCGGACGCCGGGGGTTCACAGATACGCAGTATTTT. The whole variable domain, remainder taken from reference TRBV5-1 and TRBJ2-3, is KAGVTQTPRYLIKTRGQQVTLSCSPISGHRSVSWYQQTPGQGLQFLFEYFSETQRNKGNFPGRFSGRQFSNSRSEMNVSTLELGDSALYLCAGRRGFTDTQYFGPGTRLTVL.

This clonotype was seen repeatedly, ten times or more. V usage is TRBV7-9 and J usage is TRBJ2-1; no clear D. V was cut by 5 bases and J by 5 bases, with 10 bases left in between. This CDR3 is built from 13 residues. CDR1 and CDR2 (germline): SEHNR, FQNEAQ (reference sequence). For the CDR3, the DNA is TGTGCCAGCAGCATATTCGACAACAATGAGCAGTTCTTC. It translates to CASSIFDNNEQFF.

The rearrangement joins TRBV6-2 or TRBV6-3 to TRBJ2-5, with D possibly matching TRBD2 (6 bases). The CDR3 loop spans 17 amino acids. CDR1 and CDR2 from the germline V gene are MNHEY and SVGEGT. V lost 2 bases to trimming and J lost 5 bases, with 21 bases between them. CDR3 DNA sequence: TGTGCCAGCAGTTACCCCCCAGACGGAGGGCCCCGCGAGACCCAGTACTTC. It encodes CASSYPPDGGPRETQYF.

This chain uses TRBV2 with TRBJ2-7, with 9 bases matching TRBD1. Losses at the gene ends were 6 bases for V and 5 bases for J; bases not matched to a gene: 2. Germline lookup yields CDR1 SNHLY and CDR2 FYNNEI. The CDR3 sequence is 12 residues long. CDR3 amino acids: CASRDRGDEQYF. CDR3 in DNA: TGTGCCAGCAGGGACAGGGGTGACGAGCAGTACTTC. The full variable domain, with the rest looked up from reference TRBV2 and TRBJ2-7, is EPEVTQTPSHQVTQMGQEVILRCVPISNHLYFYWYRQILGQKVEFLVSFYNNEISEKSEIFDDQFSVERPDGSNFTLKIRSTKLEDSAMYFCASRDRGDEQYFGPGTRLTVT.

This chain links TRBV7-2 with TRBJ2-7; D uncertain. This CDR3 contains 16 residues. The germline CDR1 and CDR2 sequences are SGHTA and FQGNSA. Between the trimmed V and J ends, which lost 5 bases and 0 bases, there was a span of 17 bases. CDR3 protein: CASSLLGGFSSYEQYF. The CDR3 nucleotides are TGTGCCAGCAGCCTCCTCGGCGGATTTAGCTCCTACGAGCAGTACTTC.

This clonotype was detected many times. The chain carries TRBV6-2 or TRBV6-3 and TRBJ2-5; D remains unclear. V was shortened by 0 bases and J by 0 bases, with 2 bases between the two germline ends. CDR1 and CDR2 (germline): MNHEY, SVGEGT. The CDR3 runs to 13 residues. The CDR3 nucleotides read TGTGCCAGCAGTTACTCCTACCAAGAGACCCAGTACTTC. The encoded protein is CASSYSYQETQYF.

This clonotype has only a few counts. This chain links TRBV15 with TRBJ2-3; 12 bases line up with TRBD2. The V gene's germline CDR1 is LNHNV and CDR2 YYDKDF (reference sequence). J lost 3 bases, V lost 8 bases, and 6 bases had no gene match. The CDR3 is 15 amino acids. CDR3 protein: CATSRLAGGTDTQYF. The CDR3 DNA is TGTGCCACCTCGCGGCTAGCGGGGGGGACAGATACGCAGTATTTT.

This clonotype was detected ten times or more. J is TRBJ2-3 and V is TRBV20-1; tentatively, D is TRBD2 (6 bases). Trimming removed 0 bases at V and 0 bases at J, with 10 bases between. The CDR3 extends over 15 amino acids. The V gene's germline CDR1 is DFQATT and CDR2 SNEGSKA (reference sequence). CDR3 amino acids: CSARDLGTSTDTQYF. Written as DNA, the CDR3 is TGCAGTGCTAGAGATCTCGGGACTAGCACAGATACGCAGTATTTT.

This chain links TRBV5-1 with TRBJ2-5; D not resolved. This CDR3 is 14 amino acids long. Germline assignment: CDR1 SGHRS and CDR2 YFSETQ. V lost 0 bases to trimming and J lost 5 bases, with 11 bases between them. CDR3 sequence (DNA): TGCGCCAGCAGCTTGGCACACCTAGGGGAGACCCAGTACTTC. This sequence encodes CASSLAHLGETQYF.

This clonotype was detected only a few times. V usage is TRBV11-2 and J usage is TRBJ2-5; 15 nucleotides agree with TRBD2. This CDR3 is 17 amino acids long. Losses at the gene ends were 5 bases for V and 2 bases for J; bases not matched to a gene: 6. CDR1 is SGHAT and CDR2 is FQNNGV in the germline V gene. CDR3 DNA sequence: TGTGCCAGCAGCCGGACTAGCGGGGGGGCCGAGCAAGAGACCCAGTACTTC. It codes for CASSRTSGGAEQETQYF.

This clonotype has at least ten counts. The rearrangement uses TRBV12-3 or TRBV12-4 and TRBJ2-3; 8 positions match TRBD1. The CDR3 totals 13 residues. With 6 bases clipped from V and 4 bases from J, the junction kept 3 bases outside the gene matches. CDR3 in DNA: TGTGCCAGCAGCACGGGACAGGCAGATACGCAGTATTTT. This sequence encodes CASSTGQADTQYF.